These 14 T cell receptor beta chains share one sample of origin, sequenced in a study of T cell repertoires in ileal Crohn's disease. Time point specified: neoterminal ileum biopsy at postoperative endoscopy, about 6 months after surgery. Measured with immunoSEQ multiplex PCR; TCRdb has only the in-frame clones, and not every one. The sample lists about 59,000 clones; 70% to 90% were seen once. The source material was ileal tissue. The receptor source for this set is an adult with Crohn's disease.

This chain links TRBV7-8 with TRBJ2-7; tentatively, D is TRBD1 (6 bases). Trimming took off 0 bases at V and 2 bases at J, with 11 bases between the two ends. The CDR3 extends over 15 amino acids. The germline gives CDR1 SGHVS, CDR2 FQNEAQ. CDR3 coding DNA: TGTGCCAGCAGCTTAGCGCTTACAGGGCCCTACGAGCAGTACTTC. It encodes CASSLALTGPYEQYF. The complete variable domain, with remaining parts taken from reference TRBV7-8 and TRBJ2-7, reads GAGVSQSPRYKVAKRGQDVALRCDPISGHVSLFWYQQALGQGPEFLTYFQNEAQLDKSGLPSDRFFAERPEGSVSTLKIQRTQQEDSAVYLCASSLALTGPYEQYFGPGTRLTVT.

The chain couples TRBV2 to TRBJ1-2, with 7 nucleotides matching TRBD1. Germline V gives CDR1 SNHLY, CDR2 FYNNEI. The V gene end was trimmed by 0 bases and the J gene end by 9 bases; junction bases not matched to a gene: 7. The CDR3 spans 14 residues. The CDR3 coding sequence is TGTGCCAGCAGTGAAGCTTCGACAGGGATCCGCTACACCTTC. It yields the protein CASSEASTGIRYTF.

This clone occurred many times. CDR3 loop: CASFGPGSYGYTF. Here the CDR3 DNA reads TGTGCCAGCTTCGGTCCGGGATCCTATGGCTACACCTTC. This sequence joins TRBV27 and TRBJ1-2; D is uncertain. Germline V lookup: CDR1 MNHEY, CDR2 SMNVEV (reference sequence). The CDR3 totals 13 residues. Trimming removed 8 bases at V and 4 bases at J, with 14 bases between.

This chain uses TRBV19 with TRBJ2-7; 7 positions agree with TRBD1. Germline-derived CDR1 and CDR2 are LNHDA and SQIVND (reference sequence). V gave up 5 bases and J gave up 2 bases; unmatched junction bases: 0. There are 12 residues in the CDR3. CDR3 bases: TGTGCCAGTAGTCAGGGGGCCTACGAGCAGTACTTC. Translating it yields CASSQGAYEQYF. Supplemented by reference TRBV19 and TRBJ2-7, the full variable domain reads DGGITQSPKYLFRKEGQNVTLSCEQNLNHDAMYWYRQDPGQGLRLIYYSQIVNDFQKGDIAEGYSVSREKKESFPLTVTSAQKNPTAFYLCASSQGAYEQYFGPGTRLTVT.

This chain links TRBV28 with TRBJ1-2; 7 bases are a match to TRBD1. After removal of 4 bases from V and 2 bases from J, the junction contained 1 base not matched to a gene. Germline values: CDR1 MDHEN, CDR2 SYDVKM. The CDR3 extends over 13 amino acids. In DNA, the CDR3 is TGTGCCAGCAGTTGGGACAGAAACTATGGCTACACCTTC. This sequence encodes CASSWDRNYGYTF.

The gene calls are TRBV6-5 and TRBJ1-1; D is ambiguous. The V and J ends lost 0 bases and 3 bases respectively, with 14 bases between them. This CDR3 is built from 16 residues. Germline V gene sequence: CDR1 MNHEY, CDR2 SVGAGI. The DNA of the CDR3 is TGTGCCAGCAGTTACTCGTTTGGTAGTCGGGACACTGAAGCTTTCTTT. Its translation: CASSYSFGSRDTEAFF.

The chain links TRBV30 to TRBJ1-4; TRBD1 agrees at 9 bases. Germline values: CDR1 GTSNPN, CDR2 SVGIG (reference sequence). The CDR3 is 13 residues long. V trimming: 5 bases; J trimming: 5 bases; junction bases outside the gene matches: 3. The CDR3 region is CAWSQGANEKLFF. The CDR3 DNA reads TGTGCCTGGTCACAGGGGGCGAATGAAAAACTGTTTTTT.

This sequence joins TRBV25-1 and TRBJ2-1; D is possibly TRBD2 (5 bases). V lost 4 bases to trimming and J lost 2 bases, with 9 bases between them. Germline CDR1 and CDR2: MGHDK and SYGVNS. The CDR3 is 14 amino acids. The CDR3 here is CASSVGRAYNEQFF. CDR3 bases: TGTGCCAGCAGTGTTGGGCGGGCCTACAATGAGCAGTTCTTC. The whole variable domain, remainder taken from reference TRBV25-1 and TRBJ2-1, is EADIYQTPRYLVIGTGKKITLECSQTMGHDKMYWYQQDPGMELHLIHYSYGVNSTEKGDLSSESTVSRIRTEHFPLTLESARPSHTSQYLCASSVGRAYNEQFFGPGTRLTVL.

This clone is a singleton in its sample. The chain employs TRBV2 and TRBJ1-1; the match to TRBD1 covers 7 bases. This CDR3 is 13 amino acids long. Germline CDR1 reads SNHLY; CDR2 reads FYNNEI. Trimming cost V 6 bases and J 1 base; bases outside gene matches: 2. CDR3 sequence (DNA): TGTGCCAGCAGCCGACAGGGGAACACTGAAGCTTTCTTT. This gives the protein CASSRQGNTEAFF.

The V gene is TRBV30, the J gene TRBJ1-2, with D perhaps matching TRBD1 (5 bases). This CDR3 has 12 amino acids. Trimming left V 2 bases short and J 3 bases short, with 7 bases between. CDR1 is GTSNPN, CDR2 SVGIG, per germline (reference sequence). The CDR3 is CAWSSGHYGYTF. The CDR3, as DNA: TGTGCCTGGAGTTCAGGGCACTATGGCTACACCTTC.

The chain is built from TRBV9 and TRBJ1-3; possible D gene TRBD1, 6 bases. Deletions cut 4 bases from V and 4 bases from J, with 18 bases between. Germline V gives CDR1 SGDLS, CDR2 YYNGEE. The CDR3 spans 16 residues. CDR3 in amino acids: CASSNRVDLLGNTIYF. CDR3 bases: TGTGCCAGCAGCAACAGGGTTGACTTGCTAGGAAACACCATATATTTT.

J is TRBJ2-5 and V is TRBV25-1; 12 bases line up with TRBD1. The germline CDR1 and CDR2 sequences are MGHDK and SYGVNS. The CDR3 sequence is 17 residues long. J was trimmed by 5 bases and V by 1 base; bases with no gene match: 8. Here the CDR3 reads CASSEFGGTGGWETQYF. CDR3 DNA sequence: TGTGCCAGCAGTGAATTTGGGGGGACAGGGGGCTGGGAGACCCAGTACTTC.

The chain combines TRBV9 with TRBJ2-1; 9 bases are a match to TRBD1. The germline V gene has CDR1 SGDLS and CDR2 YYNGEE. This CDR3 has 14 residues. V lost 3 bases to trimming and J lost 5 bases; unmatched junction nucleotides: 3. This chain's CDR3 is CASSGGQGNNEQFF. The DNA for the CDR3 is TGTGCCAGCAGCGGGGGACAGGGAAACAATGAGCAGTTCTTC.

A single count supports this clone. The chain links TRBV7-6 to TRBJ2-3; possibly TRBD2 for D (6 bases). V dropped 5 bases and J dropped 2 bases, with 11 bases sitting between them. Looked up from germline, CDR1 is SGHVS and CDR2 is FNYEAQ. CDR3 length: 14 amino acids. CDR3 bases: TGTGCCAGCAGCCGGGACTCCTTCACAGATACGCAGTATTTT. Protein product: CASSRDSFTDTQYF.